The 23 T cell receptor beta chains below come from one sample, sequenced in a study of prognosis after radiotherapy for stage I lung cancer. Two-round multiplex PCR, the amplification method, yielded TCR beta CDR3 from genomic DNA. During first-round PCR, primers specific to each TRBV and TRBJ gene were used. MiXCR, applied by TCRdb to the multiplex PCR reads, yields one record per CDR3 protein. The data show about 26,000 distinct CDR3 sequences, 30% seen once. The sequences come from PBMCs, collected before or after stereotactic body radiation therapy (not recorded which). These receptor sequences come from a donor at least 50 years old with non-small cell lung cancer.

The table lists this clonotype with many counts. This chain uses TRBV20-1 with TRBJ2-3, with 7 bases fitting TRBD1. The germline CDR1 and CDR2 sequences are DFQATT and SNEGSKA (reference sequence). Trimming took 6 bases from V and 2 from J; bases not matched to a gene: 17. There are 17 residues in the CDR3. The CDR3: CSARPVNRTGATDTQYF. CDR3 nucleotides: TGCAGTGCAAGACCCGTAAACCGGACAGGAGCCACAGATACGCAGTATTTT.

This clonotype was recorded many times. The chain links TRBV5-1 to TRBJ1-1; possible D gene TRBD1, 5 bases. Germline V gives CDR1 SGHRS, CDR2 YFSETQ. The CDR3 is made up of 13 amino acids. With 6 bases removed from V and 0 bases from J, the gap between germline ends came to 9 bases. The CDR3: CASTRDLNTEAFF. In DNA form, the CDR3 reads TGCGCCAGCACCCGGGACCTGAACACTGAAGCTTTCTTT.

This clonotype appeared many times. The gene calls are TRBV7-9 and TRBJ2-7; tentatively, D is TRBD2 (6 bases). V dropped 5 bases and J dropped 7 bases, with 18 bases sitting between them. The CDR3 spans 14 residues. Germline-derived CDR1 and CDR2 are SEHNR and FQNEAQ (reference sequence). CDR3 nucleotides: TGTGCCAGCAGCCAGCCCGGAGGGTGGGGGGAGCAGTACTTC. Protein product: CASSQPGGWGEQYF.

This clonotype showed up many times. The rearrangement joins TRBV19 to TRBJ2-1; D is uncertain. CDR3 length: 17 residues. The germline gives CDR1 LNHDA, CDR2 SQIVND (reference sequence). Trimming left V 3 bases short and J 0 bases short, with 15 bases between. The CDR3 protein is CASSISGLLSSYNEQFF. CDR3 in DNA: TGTGCCAGTAGTATTTCTGGTTTACTAAGCTCCTACAATGAGCAGTTCTTC.

This clonotype is classed as medium-sized (0.01 to 0.1%). The V call is TRBV5-1, the J call TRBJ2-1; 10 nucleotides line up with TRBD2. The CDR3 loop spans 17 amino acids. Looked up from germline, CDR1 is SGHRS and CDR2 is YFSETQ. V shed 0 bases, J shed 8 bases, and the junction held 11 bases outside the gene matches. CDR3 amino acids: CASSLGLAGERFDEQFF. Here the CDR3 DNA reads TGCGCCAGCAGCTTGGGGCTAGCGGGGGAGCGGTTCGATGAGCAGTTCTTC.

The V call is TRBV6-1, the J call TRBJ1-3; 9 positions agree with TRBD1. This CDR3 comprises 13 residues. The V and J ends lost 6 bases and 8 bases, in that order; junction bases with no gene match: 5. Germline V gene lookup returns CDR1 MNHNS and CDR2 SASEGT. The CDR3 DNA sequence: TGTGCCAGCAGCAAGGACAGGGGATACACCATATATTTT. It encodes CASSKDRGYTIYF.

CDR3 DNA sequence: TGTGCCAGTAGTATCCTGACAGTGGCCGATCACGAGCAGTACTTC. This translates into CASSILTVADHEQYF. J is TRBJ2-7 and V is TRBV19; D possibly corresponds to TRBD1 (5 bases). This CDR3 comprises 15 residues. The V end was cut by 3 bases, the J end by 5 bases, with 17 bases between. CDR1 and CDR2 from the germline V gene are LNHDA and SQIVND (reference sequence).

The rearrangement joins TRBV11-2 to TRBJ2-1; tentatively, D is TRBD2 (5 bases). V was clipped by 0 bases and J by 10 bases, with 16 bases between them. The V gene's germline CDR1 is SGHAT and CDR2 FQNNGV. This CDR3 region has 15 residues. The DNA for the CDR3 is TGTGCCAGCAGCTTAGAAGGACTCCGTGGAGGAGAGCAGTTCTTC. Its protein product is CASSLEGLRGGEQFF.

This clonotype has at least ten counts. The rearrangement links TRBV6-1 to TRBJ2-7, with 8 bases that match TRBD1. The germline V gene encodes CDR1 MNHNS and CDR2 SASEGT. This CDR3 has 14 amino acids. The V gene end was trimmed by 11 bases and the J gene end by 6 bases; junction bases not matched to a gene: 15. This CDR3 reads CASAEGQDAREQYF. The CDR3 DNA follows: TGTGCCTCAGCAGAGGGACAGGATGCCCGCGAGCAGTACTTC.

The rearrangement links TRBV20-1 to TRBJ2-2; D possibly corresponds to TRBD2 (6 bases). CDR3 size: 16 residues. CDR1 DFQATT and CDR2 SNEGSKA come from the germline V gene (reference sequence). V was clipped by 0 bases and J by 3 bases, with 14 bases between them. CDR3 bases: TGCAGTGCTAGAGATGCGGGGCGGGGTGACACCGGGGAGCTGTTTTTT. Its protein product is CSARDAGRGDTGELFF.

This clonotype was seen repeatedly, ten times or more. DNA of the CDR3: TGTGCCAGTCGGGGAAGGACCTACGAGCAGTACTTC. Translating it yields CASRGRTYEQYF. This chain connects TRBV6-1 to TRBJ2-7, with D possibly being TRBD2 (5 bases). The V end was cut by 9 bases, the J end by 2 bases, with 11 bases between. CDR3 length: 12 residues. Germline values: CDR1 MNHNS, CDR2 SASEGT.

This clonotype was detected ten times or more. The CDR3 loop reads CASSSGGAWKTQYF. The CDR3 nucleotides read TGTGCCAGCAGCTCCGGGGGGGCCTGGAAGACCCAGTACTTC. The chain employs TRBV11-2 and TRBJ2-5, with TRBD2 matching 8 bases. CDR3 length equals 14 residues. Germline-derived CDR1 and CDR2 are SGHAT and FQNNGV. V gave up 4 bases and J gave up 6 bases; unmatched junction bases: 7.

This clonotype showed up many times. Relative to the germline gene, one junction end is altered; a read error may explain this. This chain links TRBV6-5 with TRBJ2-7; D remains ambiguous. The CDR3 totals 13 residues. Germline-derived CDR1 and CDR2 are MNHEY and SVGAGI. CDR3 protein: CVSSYSGPREQYF. DNA of the CDR3: TGTGTCAGCAGTTACTCGGGCCCCCGAGAGCAGTACTTC.

A note on this clonotype: Since a far larger clone is one base different, this is likely a read error. The V and J genes are TRBV28 and TRBJ2-2, with D perhaps TRBD1 or TRBD2 (6 bases each). Germline CDR1 and CDR2: MDHEN and SYDVKM. The CDR3 covers 15 residues. The CDR3 DNA is TGTGCCGGCAGCCCCGAGGGGGGACGCACCGGGGAGCTGTTTTTT. Encoded protein: CAGSPEGGRTGELFF.

Remarks on this clonotype: An end of the junction does not agree with germline; a read error may underlie this. CDR3 bases: TGCGCCAGAAGCTTGGACCTCAGGGGCGAAAACGAGCAGTACTTC. It yields the protein CARSLDLRGENEQYF. The V call is TRBV5-1, the J call TRBJ2-7; perhaps TRBD1 as D (6 bases). Germline assignment: CDR1 SGHRS and CDR2 YFSETQ. This CDR3 is 15 amino acids long.

This clonotype appeared a few times. A read error may produce the germline difference seen at one junction end. The V gene is TRBV4-1, the J gene TRBJ1-2; 7 nucleotides align to TRBD1. The CDR3 covers 15 residues. The germline gives CDR1 MGHRA, CDR2 YSYEKL. The CDR3 is CASSQNRGGDYGCTF. CDR3 nucleotide sequence: TGCGCCAGCAGCCAAAACAGGGGAGGCGACTATGGCTGCACCTTC.

In its sample, this clonotype was seen many times. This chain uses TRBV25-1 with TRBJ1-1; unclear D gene. CDR1 and CDR2 (germline): MGHDK, SYGVNS. This CDR3 is 16 amino acids long. The germline V and J ends were trimmed by 1 base and 1 base, with 13 bases remaining between them. The DNA of the CDR3 is TGTGCCAGCAGTGAATCTGTGGGCAGCAAGAACACTGAAGCTTTCTTT. Translation: CASSESVGSKNTEAFF.

As concerns this clonotype: A much larger clone sits a single nucleotide away, making a read error possible. The rearrangement joins TRBV28 to TRBJ2-6; D ambiguous. Germline V gene sequence: CDR1 MDHEN, CDR2 SYDVKM. V was trimmed by 10 bases and J by 1 base, leaving 8 bases between them. The CDR3 extends over 13 amino acids. CDR3 amino acids: CANKDSGANVLTF. CDR3 bases: TGTGCCAACAAGGATTCTGGGGCCAACGTCCTGACTTTC.

This clonotype was recorded many times. The rearrangement uses TRBV12-3 or TRBV12-4 and TRBJ1-5, with TRBD1 matching over 9 bases. With 5 bases clipped from V and 4 bases from J, the junction kept 6 bases outside the gene matches. This CDR3 comprises 15 residues. The CDR3 loop reads CASSPTGGFNQPQHF. CDR3 in DNA: TGTGCCAGCAGTCCGACAGGGGGGTTTAATCAGCCCCAGCATTTT.

This clonotype was counted many times. The chain combines TRBV7-6 with TRBJ1-1; weak D call: TRBD1 (6 bases). V dropped 1 base and J dropped 3 bases, with 15 bases sitting between them. This CDR3 comprises 16 residues. Germline values: CDR1 SGHVS, CDR2 FNYEAQ. The chain's CDR3 is CASSLGRLRGYTEAFF. CDR3 nucleotide sequence: TGTGCCAGCAGCTTAGGCAGGTTAAGGGGGTACACTGAAGCTTTCTTT.

Details on this clonotype: A much larger clone sits a single nucleotide away, making a read error possible. The chain uses TRBV3-1 and TRBJ1-4; a weak D match, TRBD1 (6 bases). This CDR3 is built from 18 residues. Germline V gene lookup returns CDR1 LGHDT and CDR2 YNNKEL (reference sequence). The CDR3 spells CASSLRDNLFERRENLFF. The DNA for the CDR3 is TGTGCCAGCAGCCTCCGGGACAACCTTTTTGAGAGGAGGGAAAACCTGTTTTTT.

A word on this clonotype: Since a much larger clone is just one base distant, this may be a read error. The gene calls are TRBV7-2 and TRBJ1-5; D is unclear. The germline gives CDR1 SGHTA, CDR2 FQGNSA. V shed 7 bases and J shed 4 bases, with 20 bases lying between them. This CDR3 is built from 16 residues. The CDR3 reads CASTRESEEPNQPQHF. The CDR3 DNA is TGTGCCAGCACTCGGGAGTCCGAGGAACCTAATCAGCCCCAGCATTTT. The variable domain in full, completed from reference TRBV7-2 and TRBJ1-5, reads GAGVSQSPSNKVTEKGKDVELRCDPISGHTALYWYRQSLGQGLEFLIYFQGNSAPDKSGLPSDRFSAERTGGSVSTLTIQRTQQEDSAVYLCASTRESEEPNQPQHFGDGTRLSIL.

A remark on this clonotype: One base away lies a much larger clone, so this may be a sequencing read error. The chain joins TRBV19 to TRBJ2-5; D not resolved. The CDR3 contains 11 residues. Germline CDR1 and CDR2: LNHDA and SQIVND (reference sequence). The CDR3 region has the DNA TGTGCCAGTAGAAAACAAGGGACCCAGTACTTC. Its protein product is CASRKQGTQYF.